Each of the 4 T cell receptor beta chains below was sequenced from the same sample in a study of a mutant IDH1 vaccine in newly diagnosed glioma. These TCRs are of unknown antigen specificity. Time point indicated: week 47, end of study. Every vaccine dose comprised 300 ug of mutant IDH1 20-mer peptide plus topical imiquimod. Sequenced by immunoSEQ multiplex PCR; TCRdb stores in-frame clones only, minus some. The sample lists tens of thousands of clones, 80% to 90% occurring once. The sequences come from PBMCs, collected from a glioma patient whose treatment included an IDH1 peptide vaccine. These receptors were obtained from a man aged 40-50 years with glioma.

This sequence joins TRBV11-2 and TRBJ2-7; no clear D. Germline V gene sequence: CDR1 SGHAT, CDR2 FQNNGV. V was shortened by 2 bases and J by 3 bases, with 17 bases between the two germline ends. The CDR3 runs 16 residues. CDR3: CASSLKPGYGFYEQYF. The CDR3 region has the DNA TGTGCCAGCAGCTTAAAGCCTGGGTACGGATTCTACGAGCAGTACTTC.

The rearrangement uses TRBV2 and TRBJ1-5; TRBD1 might be the D (5 bases). The CDR3 consists of 13 residues. Between the trimmed V and J ends, which lost 7 bases and 7 bases, there was a span of 14 bases. Germline V gives CDR1 SNHLY, CDR2 FYNNEI. Here the CDR3 DNA reads TGTGCCAGCACAGAAGGACGGGACCAGCCCCAGCATTTT. It is translated as CASTEGRDQPQHF.

This clone came up once. This sequence joins TRBV6-5 and TRBJ2-3, with 10 positions matching TRBD2. The CDR3 has 14 amino acids. Germline V CDR1 and CDR2: MNHEY, SVGAGI. V shed 5 bases, J shed 2 bases, and the junction held 1 base outside the gene matches. CDR3 region: CASSSGGATDTQYF. The CDR3 DNA is TGTGCCAGCAGTAGCGGGGGGGCCACAGATACGCAGTATTTT.

CDR3 nucleotides: TGTGCCAGCAGCCTCCACGCGGGACAGGGAGGGACTGAAGCTTTCTTT. Its translation: CASSLHAGQGGTEAFF. The chain couples TRBV7-9 to TRBJ1-1; 9 nucleotides line up with TRBD1. CDR1 is SEHNR, CDR2 FQNEAQ, per germline (reference sequence). The CDR3 spans 16 residues. The junction had 12 bases not matched to a gene; V was cut back by 5 bases and J by 5 bases.